The sequence of this T cell receptor (beta chain) was determined in a study of identical twins (dated by TCRdb to 2016 to 2018). Study-wide context: To test whether fetal clonotypes persist, the study used deep sequencing on TCR alpha and beta repertoires from monozygotic twins, unrelated adults of various ages, and cord blood. To rule out contamination, replicate twin experiments were performed at different times with different library preparation protocols. Paper-wide results and their limitations: Abundant cord blood beta clonotypes had fewer insertions, young adult naive repertoires showed a similar but weaker trend, and memory repertoires showed no such trend. Invariant T cells such as MAIT and iNKT could partly confound zero-insertion analyses, although diverse VJ usage argued against such confounding for most clonotypes. Out-of-frame TCR alpha sequences shared between twins showed an excess of low generation-probability sequences compared with coincidental sharing between unrelated individuals. In beta out-of-frame sequences, excess twin sharing was weaker, because having fewer shared sequences lowered the signal-to-noise ratio. In monozygotic twins, recombination models systematically underestimated out-of-frame TCR alpha sharing, but the models matched the sharing seen between unrelated individuals. Because the same donors could not be followed over many years, the conclusions depended on cross-sectional statistical analysis.

Every donor in the study was a healthy Caucasian. Three pairs of female monozygotic twins, all aged roughly 18 to 29 years, were included in the twin cohort. The RNA used for TCR libraries was isolated from peripheral blood mononuclear cells. Library preparation was by 5' RACE. Sequenced on an Illumina HiSeq 2000. A universal primer binding site was introduced by template switching, and a unique molecular identifier was present in the final cDNA, enabling accurate counting of TCR cDNA molecules. Specific primers in the conserved constant-segment region were used to synthesize first-strand cDNA for the TCR alpha and beta chains. To control for contamination, every cDNA library carried two barcodes: a SMART-Mk sample barcode plus Illumina barcodes. TruSeq adapter sequences and Illumina sample barcodes were added in two successive PCR steps. The Illumina HiSeq platform was used with custom primers to sequence TCR alpha and beta cDNA libraries. Concerning the study's data processing: Raw reads were processed with MiGEC to extract unique molecular identifiers, and MiXCR was used to determine CDR3 positions. Recombination models were inferred per individual with the repgenHMM and IGoR tools using an EM algorithm. Shared clonotypes were analyzed with the tcR package in R, and sharing was normalized by the product of cloneset sizes. Out-of-frame nonproductive sequences were analyzed to study raw recombination free of thymic and clonal selection effects. TCRdb trimmed the raw reads at Q25, called clones with MiXCR and kept productive beta chains. Records with the same CDR3 protein are collapsed into one entry carrying the most frequent genes and DNA. The V and J calls follow TCRdb's processing rather than the paper's. Across this sample there are fewer than 900,000 distinct CDR3 sequences, with roughly 20% seen only once. Around 4.5% of the sample is held by the ten biggest clonotypes.

This clonotype was seen only a few times. Its antigen specificity is not known. The record has no base qualities; no much larger clone is one base away. The germline V gene provides CDR1 SGHRS and CDR2 YFSETQ. A distance of 13 bases separates the germline ends of V and J, which lose 3 bases and 6 bases respectively. There are 14 amino acids in the CDR3, from cysteine to phenylalanine inclusive. Here the CDR3 DNA is all that survives: 42 bases in frame from base 1. These data were also filed under a second study, of T cells expressing NK-cell markers. The second paper states: In sorted CD3+CD56+NKG2C+, CD3+CD56+NKG2C- and CD3+CD56-NKG2C+ T-cell subsets from eight donors, TCR beta-chain repertoires were profiled. Of the eight sequenced donors, seven were found to be HCMV-seropositive and one was found to be HCMV-seronegative. To restrict sorting to alphabetaTCR-expressing T cells, an anti-gammadeltaTCR antibody was added in several experiments. For 6 or 7 donors, the dominant CD3+CD56+NKG2C+ clonotypes were among the top 10 CD8+ clonotypes and accounted for about 1.0-7.0% of CD8+ T cells. Those dominant clonotypes were again the most abundant among CD3+CD56-NKG2C+ cells in four donors, at roughly 25-60.1%. It remained unclear whether the expanded NKG2C-expressing T cell clones were specific for HCMV antigens. The study sequenced eight donors, all healthy volunteers chosen at random: three men and five women. To determine HCMV serostatus, a commercial ELISA kit was used to detect HCMV-specific IgG in serum. Bulk peripheral blood T-cell repertoires were additionally sequenced from unsorted PBMC for several donors. MIGEC was used to demultiplex reads and group the reads by UMI, and MiTCR was used to assemble and quantify clonotypes. To exclude erroneous sequences, any TCR cDNA sequence not supported by at least two reads was discarded. The tcR package was used for downstream repertoire analysis, and clonotypes were matched across fractions by CDR3 nucleotide sequence plus V segment. VDJmatch was used to annotate antigen specificity against VDJdb, with one amino acid substitution in CDR3 permitted.

The sequence derives from a woman in her late teens or twenties in good health. The chain is assembled from TRBV5-1 and TRBJ2-1; matching of 6 bases hints at TRBD2 as the D gene. The material sequenced was PBMCs. The CDR3 here reads CASSSGLPPNEQFF. The DNA sequence is TGCGCCAGCAGCTCGGGACTGCCCCCCAATGAGCAGTTCTTC.